Listed below are T cell receptor beta chains from one sample, sequenced in a study of T cell clonotyping in hematopoietic cell transplantation. TCRdb's copy holds only in-frame clones and misses some; the assay was immunoSEQ multiplex PCR. The table includes some 11,000 clones, roughly nine tenths detected once. This specimen was peripheral blood mononuclear cells, taken before stem cell transplant. Receptors were obtained from a woman between 40 and 55 years old with acute myeloid leukemia. Some clones in this sample may be carry-over from other donors' samples. Each CDR3 is given with its conserved first and last residue. Each record gives: D gene, clone size, V gene, J gene, CDR3 DNA, CDR3 protein. A D gene is named only where the DNA matches it firmly. Size tells how often a clone was seen (once, few, many) or the class of an expanded clone, and some rows leave it out.

-	-	TRBV6-1	TRBJ1-5	TGTGCCAGCAGTGTCGGGGGGGATCAGCCCCAGCATTTT	CASSVGGDQPQHF
-	-	TRBV19	TRBJ2-1	TGTGCCAGTAGTATCTCGACGGGCTCCTACAATGAGCAGTTCTTC	CASSISTGSYNEQFF
-	-	TRBV27	TRBJ1-2	TGTGCCAGCAGTTTATCGGGGGTCGGGGCGCCCTATGGCTACACCTTC	CASSLSGVGAPYGYTF
-	once	TRBV2	TRBJ2-7	TGTGCCAGTTTTACAAGGGCCGCTAGCTACGAGCAGTACTTC	CASFTRAASYEQYF
-	-	TRBV19	TRBJ1-1	TGTGCCAGTAGTCCTTACTTGAACACTGAAGCTTTCTTT	CASSPYLNTEAFF
-	-	TRBV5-4	TRBJ1-1	TGTGCCAGCAGCTTGGTGCAGGGGGAAGCTTTCTTT	CASSLVQGEAFF
-	-	TRBV5-1	TRBJ2-7	TGCGCCAGCAGCTTGACAAGTGCGACTAGTTATAACGAGCAGTACTTC	CASSLTSATSYNEQYF
-	-	TRBV4-1	TRBJ2-3	TGCGCCAGCAGCCAAGCGACAGATACGCAGTATTTT	CASSQATDTQYF
-	-	TRBV19	TRBJ1-3	TGTGCCAGTACGGCCTATAAGGTCACAGCGATCTCTGGAAACACCATATATTTT	CASTAYKVTAISGNTIYF
-	-	TRBV5-1	TRBJ2-3	TGCGCCACCACATCTTGGGGGATTAGCACAGATACGCAGTATTTT	CATTSWGISTDTQYF
TRBD2	-	TRBV6-5	TRBJ2-7	TGTGCCAGCAGCAACCCGGGGAGGGGCCTAGGTGAGCAGTACTTC	CASSNPGRGLGEQYF
TRBD1	-	TRBV7-8	TRBJ2-6	TGTGCCAGCAGCCAGAGAGGGACAGGGCCCGGGGCCAACGTCCTGACTTTC	CASSQRGTGPGANVLTF
TRBD2	-	TRBV5-4	TRBJ2-1	TGTGCCAGCAGTTATCTAGCGGGAGTAAATGAGCAGTTCTTC	CASSYLAGVNEQFF
-	-	TRBV2	TRBJ1-1	TGTGCCAGCAGTTACAGGGAGGGGGACACTGAAGCTTTCTTT	CASSYREGDTEAFF
-	-	TRBV7-9	TRBJ1-1	TGTGCCAGCAGCTTAGGGAATACGGGCGCGGGGGCTTTCTTT	CASSLGNTGAGAFF
TRBD1	once	TRBV9	TRBJ1-5	TGTGCCAGCAGCGAATCGGGACAGGGGAATCAGCCCCAGCATTTT	CASSESGQGNQPQHF
TRBD2	-	TRBV5-1	TRBJ2-7	TGCGCCAGCAGCTGGGGTAGCGGGAGTCTGGTCGAGCAGTACTTC	CASSWGSGSLVEQYF
TRBD2	large	TRBV10-2	TRBJ2-2	TGCGCCAGCAGTGAAAATGTGGGACTAGCGGGCCCCGCGAACACCGGGGAGCTGTTTTTT	CASSENVGLAGPANTGELFF
-	-	TRBV7-2	TRBJ2-5	TGTGCCAGCAGCCCCGATTCGAGTGCCCAGTACTTC	CASSPDSSAQYF
-	-	TRBV14	TRBJ2-1	TGTGCCAGCAGCCAACAGCGTCCTAGGGCGGATGAGCAGTTCTTC	CASSQQRPRADEQFF
-	-	TRBV9	TRBJ2-2	TGTGCCAGCAGCCTAGAGTGGGGGATCCCCGGGGAGCTGTTTTTT	CASSLEWGIPGELFF
-	-	TRBV7-8	TRBJ2-7	TGTGCCAGCAGCTTAGTCGGGAGAAGCTACGAGCAGTACTTC	CASSLVGRSYEQYF
-	-	TRBV5-6	TRBJ2-5	TGTGCCAGCACCCATCCGGGACTTGAGGGGGAGACCCAGTACTTC	CASTHPGLEGETQYF
-	few	TRBV11-2	TRBJ1-1	TGTGCCAGCAGCCAGTCGAAGGTCACTGAAGCTTTCTTT	CASSQSKVTEAFF
-	-	TRBV11-2	TRBJ1-2	TGTGCCAGCAGCTTAGATAGGTCCAGTTCCTATGGCTACACCTTC	CASSLDRSSSYGYTF
-	-	TRBV5-4	TRBJ1-1	TGTGCCAGCAGCTTGGGGGGGTGGGGAGAGAACACTGAAGCTTTCTTT	CASSLGGWGENTEAFF